These 20 T cell receptor beta chains were sequenced from one sample in a study of T cells after yellow fever vaccination. TCRdb re-called the 5' RACE reads through MiXCR, storing one row per CDR3 protein. The sample consists of about 350,000 distinct CDR3 sequences, roughly 8% of them appearing once. Sample: PBMCs, taken about 49 days after the first yellow fever vaccination. These receptors came from a man aged 18 to 30 who received the YFV17D yellow fever vaccine.

This clonotype was detected a few times. The V gene is TRBV5-4, the J gene TRBJ1-2; 10 positions agree with TRBD1. V lost 0 bases, J lost 4 bases, and 6 bases stayed unmatched. Germline V gene sequence: CDR1 SGHNT, CDR2 YYREEE (reference sequence). This CDR3 has 16 residues. The CDR3 region is CASSLAGQGDAYGYTF. DNA for the CDR3: TGTGCCAGCAGCTTGGCCGGACAGGGGGACGCCTATGGCTACACCTTC. The variable domain in full, completed from reference TRBV5-4 and TRBJ1-2, reads ETGVTQSPTHLIKTRGQQVTLRCSSQSGHNTVSWYQQALGQGPQFIFQYYREEENGRGNFPPRFSGLQFPNYSSELNVNALELDDSALYLCASSLAGQGDAYGYTFGSGTRLTVV.

The V gene is TRBV7-8, the J gene TRBJ2-1, with D perhaps matching TRBD1 or TRBD2 (5 bases each). Germline V lookup: CDR1 SGHVS, CDR2 FQNEAQ. This CDR3 has 15 residues. Trimming took 1 base from V and 9 from J, leaving 16 bases between them. The CDR3 DNA reads TGTGCCAGCAGCTTAGGAGGGGCGCCCTACGGTGAGCAGTTCTTC. Translated: CASSLGGAPYGEQFF.

The chain couples TRBV5-1 to TRBJ1-1; perhaps TRBD1 as D (6 bases). The V gene's germline CDR1 is SGHRS and CDR2 YFSETQ. V gave up 0 bases and J gave up 4 bases, with 22 bases separating them. The CDR3 extends over 18 amino acids. CDR3 loop: CASSLGSSPGVFGTEAFF. The CDR3 region has the DNA TGCGCCAGCAGCTTGGGTTCCTCGCCAGGGGTATTTGGCACTGAAGCTTTCTTT.

The rearrangement joins TRBV11-2 to TRBJ1-1; 12 bases are shared with TRBD1. The CDR3 consists of 17 residues. Germline CDR1 reads SGHAT; CDR2 reads FQNNGV. Trimming removed 5 bases from V and 4 bases from J; junction bases left unmatched: 11. This chain's CDR3 is CASSLGTGGARGTEAFF. The CDR3 DNA is TGTGCCAGCAGCCTTGGGACAGGGGGCGCGAGGGGCACTGAAGCTTTCTTT.

The genes are TRBV4-2 and TRBJ2-7, with 7 bases matching TRBD2. The CDR3 contains 13 residues. CDR1 is LGHNA and CDR2 is YNFKEQ in the germline V gene. Trimming cost V 3 bases and J 7 bases; bases outside gene matches: 6. Written as DNA, the CDR3 is TGTGCCAGCAGCCACCAATCCGGGGGGGAGCAGTACTTC. Translating it yields CASSHQSGGEQYF.

This clonotype has a count of ten or more. This chain links TRBV7-2 with TRBJ2-3; 9 bases match TRBD2. This CDR3 is built from 14 residues. After removal of 1 base from V and 10 bases from J, the junction contained 6 bases not matched to a gene. CDR1 is SGHTA and CDR2 is FQGNSA in the germline V gene. The DNA of the CDR3 is TGTGCCAGCAGCTTAGGAGCTAGCGGGGTAGCGCAGTATTTT. This translates into CASSLGASGVAQYF.

A few counts support this clonotype. The V and J genes are TRBV20-1 and TRBJ1-4, with unresolved D. This CDR3 has 15 residues. Germline assignment: CDR1 DFQATT and CDR2 SNEGSKA (reference sequence). V was cut by 3 bases and J by 0 bases, with 11 bases left in between. The CDR3 is CSARIDGATNEKLFF. Here the CDR3 DNA reads TGCAGTGCTAGGATCGACGGCGCAACTAATGAAAAACTGTTTTTT.

This clonotype has a handful of counts. The chain is built from TRBV12-3 or TRBV12-4 and TRBJ2-2; D is possibly TRBD2 (5 bases). Trimming removed 5 bases at V and 3 bases at J, with 28 bases between. The CDR3 sequence is 20 residues long. The CDR3 DNA sequence: TGTGCCAGCAGTCTACGACTGTATAGGAGGCCTAGTTGGGACACCGGGGAGCTGTTTTTT. Protein sequence: CASSLRLYRRPSWDTGELFF.

CDR3 sequence (DNA): TGCGCCAGCAGCTTCGGCCCGATGGTCGAGCAGTACTTC. Its protein product is CASSFGPMVEQYF. The chain uses TRBV5-1 and TRBJ2-7, with D unresolved. The germline V gene encodes CDR1 SGHRS and CDR2 YFSETQ. Trimming took off 2 bases at V and 6 bases at J, with 12 bases between the two ends. This CDR3 spans 13 amino acids. The variable domain in full, completed from reference TRBV5-1 and TRBJ2-7, reads KAGVTQTPRYLIKTRGQQVTLSCSPISGHRSVSWYQQTPGQGLQFLFEYFSETQRNKGNFPGRFSGRQFSNSRSEMNVSTLELGDSALYLCASSFGPMVEQYFGPGTRLTVT.

V and J are TRBV9 and TRBJ2-4; TRBD1 is a possible D gene (6 bases). The CDR3 has 12 residues. V was pared by 3 bases and J by 13 bases, with 14 bases between. Germline lookup yields CDR1 SGDLS and CDR2 YYNGEE. The CDR3 sequence is CASSASRGIQYF. The CDR3 coding sequence is TGTGCCAGCAGCGCCTCCAGGGGCATACAGTACTTC. Variable domain in full (rest from reference TRBV9 and TRBJ2-4): DSGVTQTPKHLITATGQRVTLRCSPRSGDLSVYWYQQSLDQGLQFLIQYYNGEERAKGNILERFSAQQFPDLHSELNLSSLELGDSALYFCASSASRGIQYFGAGTRLSVL.

In this sample, this clonotype turned up a few times. V gene TRBV5-1 combines with J gene TRBJ2-1; D may correspond to TRBD1 or TRBD2 (5 bases each). Trimming stripped 0 bases from V and 7 bases from J, with 14 bases between. Germline values: CDR1 SGHRS, CDR2 YFSETQ. CDR3 length: 15 residues. CDR3 sequence reads: CASSLEGRTWNEQFF. CDR3 DNA sequence: TGCGCCAGCAGCTTGGAGGGACGGACTTGGAATGAGCAGTTCTTC.

V gene TRBV6-5 combines with J gene TRBJ1-1; 9 bases match TRBD1. The trim removed 2 bases at V and 4 bases at J, leaving 8 bases unmatched. Germline values: CDR1 MNHEY, CDR2 SVGAGI. CDR3 length: 16 amino acids. The CDR3 region is CASSYTHRGRGTEAFF. The CDR3 nucleotides read TGTGCCAGCAGTTACACCCACAGGGGGCGAGGCACTGAAGCTTTCTTT.

This clonotype has at least ten counts. The chain has TRBV6-4 and TRBJ2-1; TRBD2 matches 10 bases. The V and J ends lost 3 bases and 8 bases, in that order; junction bases with no gene match: 7. In germline, CDR1 is MRHNA, CDR2 SNTAGT. CDR3 size: 15 residues. Here the CDR3 DNA reads TGTGCCAGCAGTGAGAGCGGGGGGGCCCGCGATGAGCAGTTCTTC. Protein product: CASSESGGARDEQFF.

The chain is built from TRBV7-2 and TRBJ1-6; 7 bases align to TRBD1. There are 17 residues in the CDR3. The trim removed 2 bases at V and 6 bases at J, leaving 10 bases unmatched. Germline CDR1 is SGHTA and CDR2 is FQGNSA. CDR3 coding DNA: TGTGCCAGCAGCTTACATAGGGGGCTCGTCATTAATTCACCCCTCCACTTT. It specifies CASSLHRGLVINSPLHF.

This clonotype was detected a few times. V and J are TRBV20-1 and TRBJ2-1; D is unclear. CDR1 and CDR2 from the germline V gene are DFQATT and SNEGSKA (reference sequence). The CDR3 is made up of 13 amino acids. V shed 6 bases and J shed 2 bases, with 11 bases lying between them. CDR3 residues: CSAGERPYNEQFF. The CDR3 region has the DNA TGCAGTGCCGGAGAGCGCCCCTACAATGAGCAGTTCTTC.

This clonotype was counted between two and nine times. The chain combines TRBV7-9 with TRBJ2-2; TRBD1 matches at 7 bases. The V gene end was trimmed by 6 bases and the J gene end by 4 bases; junction bases not matched to a gene: 8. The CDR3 is made up of 15 amino acids. Germline assignment: CDR1 SEHNR and CDR2 FQNEAQ (reference sequence). The CDR3 DNA is TGTGCCAGCAGAAGAGACAGGGTCGGCACCGGGGAGCTGTTTTTT. Protein: CASRRDRVGTGELFF.

The rearrangement joins TRBV29-1 to TRBJ1-1; D is undetermined. The V gene lost 4 bases and the J gene lost 4 bases, with 7 bases spanning the gap. This CDR3 region has 11 residues. CDR1 SQVTM and CDR2 ANQGSEA come from the germline V gene. The DNA for the CDR3 is TGCAGCGTTGCGGATTTCACTGAAGCTTTCTTT. This codes for CSVADFTEAFF.

The chain employs TRBV6-5 and TRBJ2-7, with 11 positions matching TRBD1. V shed 2 bases, J shed 5 bases, and the junction held 5 bases outside the gene matches. CDR3 length: 15 residues. Germline CDR1 and CDR2: MNHEY and SVGAGI. The CDR3 region has the DNA TGTGCCAGCAGTTACCGTCGGACAGGGGGCGACGAGCAGTACGTC. Its translation: CASSYRRTGGDEQYV.

This clonotype has just a few counts. This rearrangement joins TRBV28 to TRBJ2-6; D gene unclear. V was clipped by 4 bases and J by 0 bases, with 13 bases between them. The CDR3 loop spans 17 amino acids. From germline, CDR1 is MDHEN and CDR2 SYDVKM. As DNA, the CDR3 is TGTGCCAGCAGTTCAACCGCGGCTGGCTCTGGGGCCAACGTCCTGACTTTC. Encoded protein: CASSSTAAGSGANVLTF.

The count of this clonotype is one. Being one base from a much bigger clone, this may be a read error. V gene TRBV9 combines with J gene TRBJ2-3; 8 positions match TRBD2. Germline V gene sequence: CDR1 SGDLS, CDR2 YYNGEE. V shed 2 bases and J 4 bases; nucleotides not matched to a gene: 6. CDR3 size: 15 residues. The CDR3 bases are TGTGCCAGCAGCGTGGTAGCGGGGAGCCCAGATACGCAGTATTTT. It codes for CASSVVAGSPDTQYF.